The sequence of this TCR beta chain was determined in a study of Ad26.COV2.S vaccination and SARS-CoV-2 variants. General study results and limits: Possibly, TCR breadth and depth analyses underestimated total T cell responses.

Treatment: around 19 received Ad26.COV2.S at low or high dose, single or two shots; 5 received placebo; per-sample allocation not given. The samples date from day 63 after the first vaccine or placebo injection. The CDR3 runs 15 residues. V was trimmed by 0 bases and J by 4 bases, leaving 9 bases between them. Germline CDR1 reads SGHVS; CDR2 reads FNYEAQ. Sequenced by immunoSEQ multiplex PCR; TCRdb stores in-frame clones only, minus some. The data show about 280,000 clones, approximately 89% seen once. Points on this clone: Its antigen remains unidentified.

This TCR derives from a person aged 18-65 years who received the Ad26.COV2.S COVID-19 vaccine or a placebo. The sequencing here drew on peripheral blood, taken in a trial of Ad26.COV2.S vaccine versus placebo. The V call is TRBV7-6, the J call TRBJ2-2; D gene ambiguous. CDR3 loop: CASSLALGGTGELFF. The CDR3 bases are TGTGCCAGCAGCTTAGCGCTTGGTGGCACCGGGGAGCTGTTTTTT.